This TCR beta chain was captured by sequencing in a study of T cells in Graves' hyperthyroidism and ophthalmopathy. Study background: It was at initial diagnosis, before any treatment, that peripheral blood was collected.

The germline V and J ends were trimmed by 3 bases and 8 bases, with 11 bases remaining between them. Germline V lookup: CDR1 SGHNT, CDR2 YYREEE (reference sequence). The CDR3 totals 12 residues. RNA transcripts served as the template for amplifying TCR beta CDR3 regions. Researchers ran a first-round RT-PCR on the TCR CDR3 using the HTBI primer set. TCRdb reprocessed the multiplex PCR reads via MiXCR and lists one record per CDR3 protein. Of 500,000 to 650,000 distinct CDR3 sequences in the sample, roughly a sixth are singletons; the top ten hold 17%. Diagnoses were made from clinical symptoms, serum measures (thyroxine and TRAb), thyroid ultrasound and orbital computed tomography.

This TCR came from a woman in her late teens or twenties with Graves' ophthalmopathy. The sequenced sample was blood. V gene TRBV5-4 combines with J gene TRBJ1-1, with D unclear. The CDR3 DNA reads TGTGCCAGCAGCTCCCAGTTGGAGGAAGCTTTCTTT. It specifies CASSSQLEEAFF.